These 4 T cell receptor beta chains were all obtained from the same sample, sequenced in a study of OX40 agonist ivuxolimab in advanced cancers. The table came from immunoSEQ multiplex PCR; TCRdb's copy has only in-frame clones and leaves some out. The data show about 98,000 clones, with around 85% seen just once and approximately 0.54% held by the top ten. Sequences were derived from CD4+ or CD8+ T cells sorted from blood, sampled in a trial of the OX40 agonist ivuxolimab. Receptor source: an adult with an advanced solid tumor such as melanoma, head and neck, liver or kidney cancer.

The rearrangement uses TRBV28 and TRBJ2-6; tentatively, D is TRBD1 or TRBD2 (6 bases each). Trimming took off 3 bases at V and 4 bases at J, with 10 bases between the two ends. Germline V lookup: CDR1 MDHEN, CDR2 SYDVKM. The CDR3 has 15 amino acids. This CDR3 reads CASSFWGAGANVLTF. CDR3 DNA: TGTGCCAGCAGTTTTTGGGGGGCCGGGGCCAACGTCCTGACTTTC.

The chain combines TRBV5-8 with TRBJ2-1, with a tentative D call TRBD1 (6 bases). Germline V gene sequence: CDR1 SGHTS, CDR2 YDEGEE. V lost 4 bases, J lost 0 bases, and 11 bases lay in between. The CDR3 is 15 amino acids. CDR3 residues: CASSPGTNSYNEQFF. DNA for the CDR3: TGTGCCAGCAGCCCCGGGACAAACTCCTACAATGAGCAGTTCTTC. Full variable domain (outside the CDR3, taken from reference TRBV5-8 and TRBJ2-1): EAGVTQSPTHLIKTRGQQATLRCSPISGHTSVYWYQQALGLGLQFLLWYDEGEERNRGNFPPRFSGRQFPNYSSELNVNALELEDSALYLCASSPGTNSYNEQFFGPGTRLTVL.

The genes are TRBV7-2 and TRBJ1-2, with a weak D call TRBD1 (5 bases). V was trimmed by 2 bases and J by 2 bases, leaving 12 bases between them. Germline V gene lookup returns CDR1 SGHTA and CDR2 FQGNSA. This CDR3 is 15 amino acids long. DNA of the CDR3: TGTGCCAGCAGCTTACCGGCTCGGGGGAACTATGGCTACACCTTC. As protein: CASSLPARGNYGYTF.

The rearrangement joins TRBV19 to TRBJ2-3, with D possibly being TRBD1 or TRBD2 (5 bases each). The V end lost 5 bases, the J end lost 6 bases, and 18 bases lay between the germline ends. Germline assignment: CDR1 LNHDA and CDR2 SQIVND (reference sequence). This CDR3 has 15 amino acids. CDR3 DNA: TGTGCCAGTAGTTCCGAGGGGACGTCCGGGGATACGCAGTATTTT. It codes for CASSSEGTSGDTQYF.